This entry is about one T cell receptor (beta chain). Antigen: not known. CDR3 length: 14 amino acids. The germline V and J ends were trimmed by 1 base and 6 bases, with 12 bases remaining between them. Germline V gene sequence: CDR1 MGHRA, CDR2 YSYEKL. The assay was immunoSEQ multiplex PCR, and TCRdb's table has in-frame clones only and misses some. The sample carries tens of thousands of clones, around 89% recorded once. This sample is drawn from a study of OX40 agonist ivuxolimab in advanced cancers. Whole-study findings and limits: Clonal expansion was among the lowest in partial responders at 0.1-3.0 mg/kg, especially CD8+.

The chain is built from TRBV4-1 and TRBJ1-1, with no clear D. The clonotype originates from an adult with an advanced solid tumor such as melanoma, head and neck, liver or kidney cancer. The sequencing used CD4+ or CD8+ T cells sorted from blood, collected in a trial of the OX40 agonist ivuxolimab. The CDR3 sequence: CASSQGLTGSEAFF. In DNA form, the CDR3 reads TGCGCCAGCAGCCAAGGCTTGACTGGGTCTGAAGCTTTCTTT.